Listed here are 16 T cell receptor beta chains from one sample, sequenced in a study of OX40 agonist ivuxolimab in advanced cancers. Assay used: immunoSEQ multiplex PCR; TCRdb lists only in-frame clones, some missing. The sample holds more than 80,000 clones; 87% are singletons and the top ten take less than 1.5%. This specimen was CD4+ or CD8+ T cells sorted from blood, taken in a trial of the OX40 agonist ivuxolimab. Source of these receptors: an adult with an advanced solid tumor such as melanoma, head and neck, liver or kidney cancer.

CDR3 sequence reads: CASSSLSNEQFF. The CDR3 region has the DNA TGTGCCAGCAGCTCTCTAAGCAATGAGCAGTTCTTC. This chain joins TRBV7-9 and TRBJ2-1; D is unresolved. The CDR3 runs to 12 residues. Germline V lookup: CDR1 SEHNR, CDR2 FQNEAQ (reference sequence). Trimming shortened V by 4 bases and J by 6 bases, and 7 bases separated the two germline ends.

This chain links TRBV6-1 with TRBJ2-2, with a weak D call TRBD1 (5 bases). This CDR3 region has 15 residues. Trimming took 2 bases from V and 0 from J, leaving 7 bases between them. CDR1 MNHNS and CDR2 SASEGT come from the germline V gene. DNA of the CDR3: TGTGCCAGCAGTGAATCAGGGACGAACACCGGGGAGCTGTTTTTT. Its translation: CASSESGTNTGELFF.

The chain joins TRBV18 to TRBJ2-3; D is perhaps TRBD2 (6 bases). The CDR3 length is 16 residues. The germline CDR1 and CDR2 sequences are KGHSH and LQKENI. V was clipped by 3 bases and J by 0 bases, with 13 bases between them. The CDR3 here is CASSPSGPRSTDTQYF. As DNA, the CDR3 is TGTGCCAGCTCACCCAGCGGGCCCCGTAGCACAGATACGCAGTATTTT. The full variable domain, in which reference TRBV18 and TRBJ2-3 provide the parts outside the CDR3, is NAGVMQNPRHLVRRRGQEARLRCSPMKGHSHVYWYRQLPEEGLKFMVYLQKENIIDESGMPKERFSAEFPKEGPSILRIQQVVRGDSAAYFCASSPSGPRSTDTQYFGPGTRLTVL.

This clone occurred a few times. This chain uses TRBV10-3 with TRBJ1-4, with a possible D match to TRBD1 (5 bases). This CDR3 has 16 residues. Trimming shortened V by 5 bases and J by 1 base, and 14 bases separated the two germline ends. Germline CDR1 and CDR2: ENHRY and SYGVKD. The chain's CDR3 is CAISRDGYRTNEKLFF. The CDR3 DNA sequence: TGTGCCATCAGTCGGGACGGGTACCGAACTAATGAAAAACTGTTTTTT.

The chain is built from TRBV7-2 and TRBJ1-4; D remains unclear. V was shortened by 5 bases and J by 8 bases, with 15 bases between the two germline ends. Germline V gene lookup returns CDR1 SGHTA and CDR2 FQGNSA. The CDR3 has 14 amino acids. The CDR3 loop reads CASSAGPEREKLFF. CDR3 in DNA: TGTGCCAGCAGCGCCGGGCCCGAAAGGGAAAAACTGTTTTTT.

V and J are TRBV6-1 and TRBJ1-6; D not resolved. The V end was cut by 1 base, the J end by 7 bases, with 8 bases between. The length of the CDR3 is 14 residues. CDR1 is MNHNS and CDR2 is SASEGT in the germline V gene. The CDR3, as DNA: TGTGCCAGCAGTGAAGACAGTGGGAATTCACCCCTCCACTTT. Translated: CASSEDSGNSPLHF.

Concerning this clone itself: One end of the junction is discordant with germline, which a read error may explain. V is TRBV27 and J is TRBJ1-2; the match to TRBD1 covers 10 bases. Per the germline V gene, CDR1 is MNHEY and CDR2 is SMNVEV (reference sequence). This CDR3 comprises 11 residues. The CDR3: CASSSTGGCTF. The CDR3 DNA reads as TGTGCCAGCAGTTCGACAGGGGGCTGCACCTTC.

This clone was counted between two and nine times. The rearrangement links TRBV5-1 to TRBJ2-7; 7 bases fit TRBD2. The V gene's germline CDR1 is SGHRS and CDR2 YFSETQ. J lost 3 bases, V lost 3 bases, and 0 bases had no gene match. CDR3 length: 12 residues. The CDR3, as DNA: TGCGCCAGCAGCTGGGAGGGCTACGAGCAGTACTTC. Protein product: CASSWEGYEQYF.

This chain connects TRBV6-6 to TRBJ2-5; TRBD1 matches at 7 bases. V shed 5 bases and J 3 bases; nucleotides not matched to a gene: 9. Germline CDR1 MNHNY, CDR2 SVGAGI (reference sequence). CDR3 length: 15 residues. The DNA for the CDR3 is TGTGCCAGCAGTCTTAGAGGGACAGCAGAAGAGACCCAGTACTTC. Its translation is CASSLRGTAEETQYF.

This clone was detected once. V and J are TRBV7-3 and TRBJ1-1, with D perhaps matching TRBD1 (6 bases). Germline CDR1 and CDR2: SGHTA and FQGTGA. The CDR3 extends over 14 amino acids. The ends were cut back, 5 bases at V and 3 bases at J, with 13 bases in the middle. The CDR3 region is CASSQQGGDTEAFF. The CDR3 region has the DNA TGTGCCAGCAGCCAACAGGGCGGCGACACTGAAGCTTTCTTT.

The chain couples TRBV7-2 to TRBJ1-1; 7 bases match TRBD1. The CDR3 length is 13 residues. The V segment lost 3 bases and the J segment 9 bases; nucleotides outside the gene matches: 7. Per the germline V gene, CDR1 is SGHTA and CDR2 is FQGNSA. The CDR3 DNA reads as TGTGCCAGCAGCTTCCTGGACAGGTTAAAAGCTTTCTTT. As protein: CASSFLDRLKAFF.

The chain joins TRBV15 to TRBJ2-5; 8 bases are shared with TRBD2. V lost 3 bases to trimming and J lost 5 bases; unmatched junction nucleotides: 2. Germline CDR1 and CDR2: LNHNV and YYDKDF (reference sequence). The CDR3 runs to 13 residues. The CDR3 protein is CATSRRLAETQYF. The CDR3 DNA reads as TGTGCCACCAGCAGGAGACTAGCGGAGACCCAGTACTTC.

The V and J genes are TRBV11-1 and TRBJ2-3; D unresolved. The CDR3 runs to 11 residues. The V end was cut by 1 base, the J end by 6 bases, with 2 bases between. Germline CDR1 SGHAT, CDR2 FQDESV (reference sequence). The CDR3 is CASSLGDTQYF. CDR3 DNA: TGTGCCAGCAGCTTAGGGGATACGCAGTATTTT.

This clone was picked up one time. The chain links TRBV5-1 to TRBJ1-4; D unclear. V was trimmed by 0 bases and J by 0 bases, leaving 6 bases between them. CDR1 is SGHRS and CDR2 is YFSETQ in the germline V gene. The CDR3 totals 15 residues. The CDR3 protein is CASSLDPATNEKLFF. Written as DNA, the CDR3 is TGCGCCAGCAGCTTGGACCCCGCAACTAATGAAAAACTGTTTTTT.

V usage is TRBV6-5 and J usage is TRBJ1-4, with TRBD1 matching over 10 bases. CDR3 size: 15 residues. V dropped 4 bases and J dropped 7; count of bases not matched to a gene: 6. The germline gives CDR1 MNHEY, CDR2 SVGAGI. Written as DNA, the CDR3 is TGTGCCAGCAGTTTTGACAGGGGGCGGAGTGAAAAACTGTTTTTT. Translated, it gives CASSFDRGRSEKLFF.

The chain recombines TRBV7-2 with TRBJ1-1, with TRBD1 as a possible D gene (5 bases). Trimming cost V 1 base and J 4 bases, with 22 bases left between them. The germline CDR1 and CDR2 sequences are SGHTA and FQGNSA. The CDR3 consists of 18 residues. In DNA, the CDR3 is TGTGCCAGCAGCTTAGTGTCCTGGGGCCCTGGAGGTAGCACTGAAGCTTTCTTT. Protein sequence: CASSLVSWGPGGSTEAFF.